The rows below give T cell receptor beta chains drawn from one sample of a study of T-cell reconstitution after alpha-beta-depleted transplantation in children. TCRdb redid the calling of the PCR reads with MiXCR, one entry per CDR3 protein. The sample lists 450,000 to 600,000 distinct CDR3 sequences; less than 35% were seen once. Sample: PBMCs from the stem cell graft donor, taken from the stem cell graft. The source is a human donor who donated a stem cell graft to a child with aplastic anemia. Each CDR3 is given with its conserved first and last residue. D genes are given only for firm matches. Not all rows give a size; the values are once, few, many and, for expanded clones, a class.

j_gene,v_gene,d_gene,abundance,CDR3aa,CDR3nt
TRBJ1-5,TRBV5-1,TRBD1,NA,CASSRTGERNQPQHF,TGCGCCAGCAGCCGGACAGGGGAACGCAATCAGCCCCAGCATTTT
TRBJ1-4,TRBV5-5,NA,NA,CASSLETAAGQKLFF,TGTGCCAGCAGCTTGGAGACGGCAGCCGGGCAAAAACTGTTTTTT
TRBJ2-7,TRBV30,NA,NA,CAWRERLVHEQYF,TGTGCCTGGAGAGAGAGGTTAGTCCACGAGCAGTACTTC
TRBJ2-1,TRBV29-1,NA,NA,CSVEDLEAEQFF,TGCAGCGTTGAAGATCTAGAGGCTGAGCAGTTCTTC
TRBJ2-7,TRBV14,TRBD1,once,CASSQDRVLGEQYF,TGTGCCAGCAGCCAGGACAGGGTCTTGGGGGAGCAGTACTTC
TRBJ1-4,TRBV7-6,TRBD1,few,CASSLAAGTAQTLFF,TGTGCCAGCAGCTTAGCGGCCGGGACAGCCCAAACTCTGTTTTTT
TRBJ1-3,TRBV7-9,NA,NA,CASSLALQGGNTIYF,TGTGCCAGCAGCTTAGCGTTACAGGGTGGAAACACCATATATTTT
TRBJ2-1,TRBV6-5,TRBD1,few,CASSSDRGHNEQFF,TGTGCCAGCAGTTCGGACAGGGGGCACAATGAGCAGTTCTTC
TRBJ2-7,TRBV28,TRBD1,NA,CASTRQGAGEQYF,TGTGCCAGCACTAGACAGGGGGCGGGCGAGCAGTACTTC
TRBJ2-3,TRBV18,NA,NA,CASSPTDADTQYF,TGTGCCAGCTCACCGACCGACGCAGATACGCAGTATTTT
TRBJ1-1,TRBV15,TRBD1,NA,CATSRDLTGSTEAFF,TGTGCCACCAGCAGAGATCTGACAGGGAGCACTGAAGCTTTCTTT
TRBJ1-1,TRBV7-9,NA,once,CASSLDSLSAFF,TGTGCCAGCAGCTTAGACTCATTGAGTGCTTTCTTT
TRBJ1-6,TRBV27,NA,NA,CASRPIGGSSSPLHF,TGTGCCAGCAGACCCATCGGCGGGTCCAGTTCACCCCTCCACTTT
TRBJ2-1,TRBV29-1,TRBD2,NA,CSVRTSGPAYNEQFF,TGCAGCGTCCGGACTAGCGGTCCCGCCTACAATGAGCAGTTCTTC
TRBJ1-5,TRBV20-1,NA,NA,CSAQLAGRYSNQPQHF,TGCAGTGCCCAACTTGCAGGCAGGTATAGCAATCAGCCCCAGCATTTT
TRBJ2-4,TRBV4-3,NA,few,CASSQEWSKNIQYF,TGCGCCAGCAGCCAAGAGTGGAGCAAAAACATTCAGTACTTC
TRBJ2-7,TRBV29-1,TRBD1,few,CSVERQGRDYEQYF,TGCAGCGTAGAGAGACAGGGACGGGACTACGAGCAGTACTTC
TRBJ2-2,TRBV12-5,TRBD1,NA,CASAPDRGRVTGELFF,TGTGCTAGTGCCCCAGACAGGGGGCGAGTCACCGGGGAGCTGTTTTTT
TRBJ1-5,TRBV29-1,NA,NA,CSVGGGPNQPQHF,TGCAGCGTTGGGGGGGGCCCCAATCAGCCCCAGCATTTT
TRBJ2-3,TRBV20-1,TRBD2,NA,CSARPLAGLTDTQYF,TGCAGTGCTAGACCACTAGCGGGCCTCACAGATACGCAGTATTTT
TRBJ2-3,TRBV20-1,NA,NA,CSARDVLRTTDTQYF,TGCAGTGCTAGAGATGTTCTGCGGACCACAGATACGCAGTATTTT
TRBJ1-5,TRBV20-1,TRBD1,few,CSAYRGQGQPQHF,TGCAGTGCTTACAGGGGGCAGGGGCAGCCCCAGCATTTT
TRBJ1-2,TRBV15,TRBD1,NA,CATSRVGTGVASYGYTF,TGTGCCACCAGCAGAGTGGGGACAGGGGTCGCCAGCTATGGCTACACCTTC
TRBJ2-1,TRBV29-1,TRBD2,NA,CSAFGLAEGNEQFF,TGCAGCGCCTTCGGACTAGCCGAAGGCAATGAGCAGTTCTTC
TRBJ2-3,TRBV6-5,NA,NA,CASSYFGANSTDTQYF,TGTGCCAGCAGTTACTTCGGGGCCAACAGCACAGATACGCAGTATTTT
TRBJ2-1,TRBV29-1,TRBD2,few,CSVGLAGVNEQFF,TGCAGCGTTGGTCTAGCGGGAGTCAATGAGCAGTTCTTC
TRBJ2-7,TRBV23-1,NA,NA,CASSQKRGFLDSYEQYF,TGCGCCAGCAGTCAAAAACGGGGATTCCTCGACTCCTACGAGCAGTACTTC
TRBJ2-1,TRBV6-1,TRBD2,few,CASSRTSGLSYNEQFF,TGTGCCAGCAGTCGGACTAGCGGGCTCTCCTACAATGAGCAGTTCTTC
TRBJ2-6,TRBV24-1,NA,NA,CATSDPTDSGANVLTF,TGTGCCACCAGTGATCCTACCGACTCTGGGGCCAACGTCCTGACTTTC
TRBJ2-3,TRBV2,TRBD2,once,CASSEVRLAGADTQYF,TGTGCCAGCAGTGAAGTCCGGCTAGCGGGAGCAGATACGCAGTATTTT
TRBJ2-4,TRBV7-2,TRBD2,NA,CASSSYGLADKNIQYF,TGTGCCAGCAGCTCTTACGGACTAGCGGACAAAAACATTCAGTACTTC
TRBJ2-3,TRBV5-1,NA,NA,CASSLQGSPDTQYF,TGCGCCAGCAGCTTACAGGGTTCCCCAGATACGCAGTATTTT
TRBJ1-4,TRBV7-6,TRBD1,NA,CASSYTQGASNEKLFF,TGTGCCAGCAGCTACACCCAGGGGGCCTCTAATGAAAAACTGTTTTTT
TRBJ2-1,TRBV7-3,TRBD2,NA,CASSRGLAGDNEQFF,TGTGCCAGCAGCCGAGGGCTAGCGGGAGACAATGAGCAGTTCTTC
TRBJ2-3,TRBV24-1,TRBD2,NA,CATSDLLPGTSLDTQYF,TGTGCCACCAGTGATTTGCTCCCTGGGACTAGTTTGGATACGCAGTATTTT
TRBJ1-1,TRBV29-1,NA,few,CSVRRGQAGTEAFF,TGCAGCGTCCGGAGAGGACAAGCGGGGACTGAAGCTTTCTTT
TRBJ1-5,TRBV27,NA,NA,CASSYTSLGSNQPQHF,TGTGCCAGCAGTTACACATCTCTTGGGAGCAATCAGCCCCAGCATTTT
TRBJ2-6,TRBV29-1,NA,many,CSVYESGANVLTF,TGCAGCGTTTACGAATCTGGGGCCAACGTCCTGACTTTC
TRBJ2-3,TRBV20-1,TRBD2,NA,CSARTSAGTDTQYF,TGCAGTGCTAGAACTAGCGCTGGCACAGATACGCAGTATTTT
TRBJ1-2,TRBV7-9,NA,NA,CASSLEQGYYGYTF,TGTGCCAGCAGCTTAGAGCAGGGGTACTATGGCTACACCTTC
TRBJ2-5,TRBV29-1,TRBD1,few,CSVAPGQGARETQYF,TGCAGCGTTGCCCCCGGACAGGGGGCGCGTGAGACCCAGTACTTC
TRBJ1-4,TRBV15,NA,NA,CATKGENNEKLFF,TGTGCCACCAAGGGGGAGAATAATGAAAAACTGTTTTTT
TRBJ1-1,TRBV5-1,NA,NA,CASSLLASGDTEAFF,TGCGCCAGCAGCTTGCTTGCTTCAGGAGACACTGAAGCTTTCTTT
TRBJ2-2,TRBV12-3/TRBV12-4,NA,few,CASSPVRTSNTGELFF,TGTGCCAGCAGTCCTGTCAGGACATCGAACACCGGGGAGCTGTTTTTT
TRBJ1-2,TRBV30,NA,few,CATEPGTGAGYTF,TGTGCCACCGAGCCCGGGACGGGGGCTGGCTACACCTTC
TRBJ1-6,TRBV7-9,NA,NA,CASSRWEGPPLHF,TGTGCCAGCAGCCGCTGGGAGGGTCCACCCCTCCACTTT
TRBJ1-1,TRBV5-5,TRBD1,NA,CASSPRDRVMAFF,TGTGCCAGCAGCCCCCGGGACAGGGTTATGGCTTTCTTT
TRBJ1-1,TRBV20-1,TRBD1,few,CSAVRQGRAEAFF,TGCAGTGCTGTTCGACAGGGGAGAGCTGAAGCTTTCTTT
TRBJ2-7,TRBV4-3,TRBD1,NA,CASSQWTGQYEQYF,TGCGCCAGCAGCCAATGGACAGGCCAATACGAGCAGTACTTC
TRBJ2-2,TRBV18,NA,NA,CASSPQVRMNTGELFF,TGTGCCAGCTCACCACAGGTCAGGATGAACACCGGGGAGCTGTTTTTT
TRBJ2-5,TRBV29-1,TRBD2,NA,CSVTSGRAKQETQYF,TGCAGCGTTACGAGCGGGAGGGCCAAGCAAGAGACCCAGTACTTC
TRBJ1-5,TRBV20-1,NA,few,CSARSPGTREQPQHF,TGCAGTGCTAGATCCCCGGGGACGAGGGAGCAGCCCCAGCATTTT
TRBJ2-5,TRBV12-3/TRBV12-4,TRBD1,NA,CASRWTGAQETQYF,TGTGCCAGCAGGTGGACAGGGGCCCAAGAGACCCAGTACTTC
TRBJ2-1,TRBV7-3,NA,NA,CASSSPSGGNYNEQFF,TGTGCCAGCAGCTCCCCTAGTGGCGGGAATTACAATGAGCAGTTCTTC
TRBJ2-5,TRBV27,NA,once,CASSSAPPRDLKETQYF,TGTGCCAGCAGTTCCGCCCCACCCAGGGACCTCAAAGAGACCCAGTACTTC